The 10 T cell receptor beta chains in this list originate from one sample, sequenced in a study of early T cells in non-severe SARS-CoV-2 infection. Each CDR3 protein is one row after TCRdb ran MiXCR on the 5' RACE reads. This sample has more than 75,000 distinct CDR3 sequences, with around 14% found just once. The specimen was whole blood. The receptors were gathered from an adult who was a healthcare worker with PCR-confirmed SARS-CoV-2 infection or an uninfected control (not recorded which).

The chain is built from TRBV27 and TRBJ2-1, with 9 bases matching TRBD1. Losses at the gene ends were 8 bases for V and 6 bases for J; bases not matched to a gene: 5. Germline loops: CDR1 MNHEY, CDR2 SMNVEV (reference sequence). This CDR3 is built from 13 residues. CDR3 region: CASSPDRGNEQFF. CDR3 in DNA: TGTGCCAGCTCCCCGGACAGGGGCAATGAGCAGTTCTTC.

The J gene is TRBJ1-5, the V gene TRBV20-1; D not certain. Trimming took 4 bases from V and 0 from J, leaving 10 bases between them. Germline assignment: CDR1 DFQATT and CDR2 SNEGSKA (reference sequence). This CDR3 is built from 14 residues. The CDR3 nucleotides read TGCAGTGCTACGAAACAGATTAGCAATCAGCCCCAGCATTTT. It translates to CSATKQISNQPQHF.

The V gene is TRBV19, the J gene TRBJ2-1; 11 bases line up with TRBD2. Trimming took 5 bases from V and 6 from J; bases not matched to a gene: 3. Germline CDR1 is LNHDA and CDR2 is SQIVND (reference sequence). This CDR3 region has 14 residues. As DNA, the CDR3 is TGTGCCAGTAGTGATGGACTAGCGGGCAATGAGCAGTTCTTC. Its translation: CASSDGLAGNEQFF.

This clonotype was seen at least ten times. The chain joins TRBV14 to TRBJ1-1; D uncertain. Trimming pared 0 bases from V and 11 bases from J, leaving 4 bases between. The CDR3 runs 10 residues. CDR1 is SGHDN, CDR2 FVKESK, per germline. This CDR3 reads CASSQEGAFF. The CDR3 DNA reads TGTGCCAGCAGCCAAGAGGGGGCTTTCTTT.

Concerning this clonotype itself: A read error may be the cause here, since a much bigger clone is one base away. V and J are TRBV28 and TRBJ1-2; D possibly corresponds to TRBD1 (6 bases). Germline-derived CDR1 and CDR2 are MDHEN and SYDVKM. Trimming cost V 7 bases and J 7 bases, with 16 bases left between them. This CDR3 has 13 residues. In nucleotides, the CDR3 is TGTGCCAGCATCACCCCCGGGGGCAGTGGCTACACCTTC. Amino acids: CASITPGGSGYTF.

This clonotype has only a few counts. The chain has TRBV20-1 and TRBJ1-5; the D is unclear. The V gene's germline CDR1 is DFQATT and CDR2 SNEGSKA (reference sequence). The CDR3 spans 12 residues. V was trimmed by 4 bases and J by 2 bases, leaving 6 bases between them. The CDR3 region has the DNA TGCAGTGCTACGGACGGCAATCAGCCCCAGCATTTT. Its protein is CSATDGNQPQHF.

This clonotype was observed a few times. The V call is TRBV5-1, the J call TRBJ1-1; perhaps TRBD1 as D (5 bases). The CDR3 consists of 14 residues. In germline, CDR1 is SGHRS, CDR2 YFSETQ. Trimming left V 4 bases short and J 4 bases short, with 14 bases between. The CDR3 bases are TGCGCCAGCAGCGCAGTCAGGGTTCCCACTGAAGCTTTCTTT. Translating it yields CASSAVRVPTEAFF.

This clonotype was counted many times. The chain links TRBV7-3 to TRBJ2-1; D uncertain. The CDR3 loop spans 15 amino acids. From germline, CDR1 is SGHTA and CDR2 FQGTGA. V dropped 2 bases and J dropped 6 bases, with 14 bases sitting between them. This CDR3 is CASSLGRVGSNEQFF. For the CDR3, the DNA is TGTGCCAGCAGCTTAGGAAGGGTTGGGTCCAATGAGCAGTTCTTC.

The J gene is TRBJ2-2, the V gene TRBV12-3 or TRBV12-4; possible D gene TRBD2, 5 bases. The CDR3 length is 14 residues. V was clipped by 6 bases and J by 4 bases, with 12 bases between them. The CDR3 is CASRPTTSTGELFF. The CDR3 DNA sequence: TGTGCCAGCAGACCGACTACGAGCACCGGGGAGCTGTTTTTT.

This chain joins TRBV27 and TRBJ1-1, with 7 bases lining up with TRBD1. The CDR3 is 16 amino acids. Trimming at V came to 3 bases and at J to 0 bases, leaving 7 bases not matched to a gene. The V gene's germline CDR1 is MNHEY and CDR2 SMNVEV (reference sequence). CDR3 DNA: TGTGCCAGCAGTTTGGGGGACAGAATGATGAACACTGAAGCTTTCTTT. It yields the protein CASSLGDRMMNTEAFF.